These 31 T cell receptor beta chains came from one sample sequenced in a study of CD8+CD57+ T cells in acquired aplastic anemia. An expansion of CD8+CD57+ cells by flow cytometry had been shown in patients chosen for sequencing. Investigators profiled TCR beta VDJ and CDR3 from genomic DNA template. MiXCR, applied by TCRdb to the reads, yields one record per CDR3 protein. There are 150,000 to 180,000 distinct CDR3 sequences in the sample; about 52% occur only once, and approximately 12% lies in the top ten. Sequencing was carried out using sorted CD4+, CD8+, or CD8+CD57+ T cells (not recorded which) from PBMCs. These receptor sequences come from a human donor with aplastic anemia.

This clonotype was found many times. This chain uses TRBV6-1 with TRBJ1-6, with D possibly matching TRBD1 (5 bases). The CDR3 spans 15 residues. V lost 6 bases to trimming and J lost 6 bases, with 15 bases between them. Germline CDR1 reads MNHNS; CDR2 reads SASEGT. The CDR3 bases are TGTGCCAGCAGCACCGCGGGGGATCGTAATTCACCCCTCCACTTT. Protein sequence: CASSTAGDRNSPLHF.

In this sample, this clonotype turned up many times. The rearrangement uses TRBV19 and TRBJ2-7, with D perhaps assigned TRBD1 or TRBD2 (5 bases each). Germline CDR1 LNHDA, CDR2 SQIVND (reference sequence). This CDR3 region has 15 residues. Between the trimmed V and J ends, which lost 0 bases and 5 bases, there was a span of 14 bases. CDR3 nucleotide sequence: TGTGCCAGTAGTATAGAAGAGGGGCCTCCGGACGAGCAGTACTTC. It codes for CASSIEEGPPDEQYF. Looking up the rest from reference TRBV19 and TRBJ2-7 gives the full variable domain: DGGITQSPKYLFRKEGQNVTLSCEQNLNHDAMYWYRQDPGQGLRLIYYSQIVNDFQKGDIAEGYSVSREKKESFPLTVTSAQKNPTAFYLCASSIEEGPPDEQYFGPGTRLTVT.

Note on this clonotype: It is likely a read error, because the conserved phenylalanine at the end of the CDR3 is missing. The chain is built from TRBV2 and TRBJ1-4; D unresolved. CDR3 length equals 14 residues. CDR1 is SNHLY and CDR2 is FYNNEI in the germline V gene. V was cut by 5 bases and J by 5 bases, with 12 bases left in between. The CDR3 nucleotides read TGTGCCAGCAGTAAGACGGCCCAGAATGAAAAACTGTTTTTG. This sequence encodes CASSKTAQNEKLFL.

This sequence joins TRBV20-1 and TRBJ2-3, with TRBD1 as a possible D gene (6 bases). V was clipped by 7 bases and J by 2 bases, with 13 bases between them. Germline CDR1 reads DFQATT; CDR2 reads SNEGSKA (reference sequence). The CDR3 sequence is 13 residues long. CDR3 loop: CSEYRGFTDTQYF. The CDR3 bases are TGCAGTGAGTATAGGGGGTTCACAGATACGCAGTATTTT.

The V call is TRBV2, the J call TRBJ2-5; D is undetermined. The germline V and J ends were trimmed by 7 bases and 5 bases, with 11 bases remaining between them. The CDR3 is 12 amino acids. Germline CDR1 reads SNHLY; CDR2 reads FYNNEI. CDR3 nucleotide sequence: TGTGCCAGCACACTGACCTGGGAGACCCAGTACTTC. Residues: CASTLTWETQYF.

This clonotype was detected only once. The rearrangement links TRBV19 to TRBJ2-5; TRBD1 agrees at 11 bases. The DNA end favors TRBJ2-1, so the J call may be wrong. Per germline, CDR1 LNHDA and CDR2 SQIVND (reference sequence). The CDR3 extends over 16 amino acids. The CDR3 DNA reads as TGTGCCAGTAGTACCGGGACAGGGGGGGACTACAATGAGCAGTTCTTC. Translating it yields CASSTGTGGDYNEQFF.

The chain couples TRBV7-8 to TRBJ2-7; no clear D gene. Germline loops: CDR1 SGHVS, CDR2 FQNEAQ. CDR3 size: 14 residues. Trimming cost V 1 base and J 0 bases, with 7 bases left between them. The CDR3, as DNA: TGTGCCAGCAGCTTAGAACTGGACTCCTACGAGCAGTACTTC. This gives the protein CASSLELDSYEQYF.

This chain's CDR3 is CASSVGGTGELFF. CDR3 in DNA: TGTGCCAGCAGCGTAGGGGGTACCGGGGAGCTGTTTTTT. This chain connects TRBV7-9 to TRBJ2-2; TRBD1 is a possible D gene (6 bases). Germline V CDR1 and CDR2: SEHNR, FQNEAQ (reference sequence). There are 13 residues in the CDR3. The V end lost 5 bases, the J end lost 5 bases, and 9 bases lay between the germline ends.

This clonotype was seen just once. The chain uses TRBV10-3 and TRBJ2-3; 9 bases agree with TRBD2. The length of the CDR3 is 20 residues. Germline-derived CDR1 and CDR2 are ENHRY and SYGVKD. V dropped 3 bases and J dropped 2; count of bases not matched to a gene: 18. The CDR3: CAISDYALLLAGQPTDTQYF. The CDR3 DNA sequence: TGTGCCATCAGTGATTACGCCCTTCTACTAGCGGGCCAGCCCACAGATACGCAGTATTTT.

This chain connects TRBV2 to TRBJ2-1, with 8 bases that match TRBD1. The CDR3 extends over 12 amino acids. Germline-derived CDR1 and CDR2 are SNHLY and FYNNEI. V shed 11 bases and J 8 bases; nucleotides not matched to a gene: 8. The CDR3 is CAPGQGWDEQFF. CDR3 nucleotides: TGTGCCCCCGGACAGGGTTGGGATGAGCAGTTCTTC.

V usage is TRBV5-6 and J usage is TRBJ1-2; weak D call: TRBD1 (6 bases). Germline V lookup: CDR1 SGHDT, CDR2 YYEEEE. The ends were cut back, 4 bases at V and 4 bases at J, with 14 bases in the middle. The CDR3 consists of 14 residues. CDR3 nucleotide sequence: TGTGCCAGCAGCCGGACAGTGGGCAGCTATGGCTACACCTTC. This translates into CASSRTVGSYGYTF.

A single count supports this clonotype. The chain is built from TRBV18 and TRBJ1-1; D is ambiguous. This CDR3 is 10 amino acids long. Trimming removed 6 bases from V and 6 bases from J, with 5 bases in between. CDR1 is KGHSH, CDR2 LQKENI, per germline. CDR3 nucleotide sequence: TGTGCCAGCTCGGCCCCTGAAGCTTTCTTT. It translates to CASSAPEAFF.

The chain has TRBV19 and TRBJ2-7, with unresolved D. The CDR3 has 13 residues. The V gene lost 1 base and the J gene lost 3 bases, with 7 bases spanning the gap. CDR1 is LNHDA, CDR2 SQIVND, per germline (reference sequence). CDR3 region: CASSIVPGYEQYF. For the CDR3, the DNA is TGTGCCAGTAGTATAGTTCCAGGCTACGAGCAGTACTTC.

The sample holds one count of this clonotype. CDR3 region: CASSIGRGYEQYF. The DNA of the CDR3 is TGTGCCAGTAGTATCGGCAGGGGGTACGAGCAGTACTTC. The chain links TRBV19 to TRBJ2-7; TRBD1 aligns across 7 bases. V shed 3 bases, J shed 4 bases, and the junction held 3 bases outside the gene matches. The germline V gene has CDR1 LNHDA and CDR2 SQIVND (reference sequence). The length of the CDR3 is 13 residues. Drawing the rest from reference TRBV19 and TRBJ2-7, the complete variable domain is DGGITQSPKYLFRKEGQNVTLSCEQNLNHDAMYWYRQDPGQGLRLIYYSQIVNDFQKGDIAEGYSVSREKKESFPLTVTSAQKNPTAFYLCASSIGRGYEQYFGPGTRLTVT.

This clonotype occurred many times. The V gene is TRBV4-3, the J gene TRBJ2-5; 13 nucleotides match TRBD2. CDR3 length: 15 residues. CDR1 is LGHNA, CDR2 YSLEER, per germline. J was trimmed by 4 bases and V by 4 bases; bases with no gene match: 3. CDR3 nucleotides: TGCGCCAGCAGCCGACTAGCGGGGGGCCCAGAGACCCAGTACTTC. Protein product: CASSRLAGGPETQYF.

Many counts were recorded for this clonotype. For the CDR3, the DNA is TGTGCCAGCAGTGAAGGGACGATTTCCGCAGATACGCAGTATTTT. Translated, it gives CASSEGTISADTQYF. The chain employs TRBV2 and TRBJ2-3; D not resolved. The CDR3 consists of 15 residues. With 1 base removed from V and 4 bases from J, the gap between germline ends came to 12 bases. CDR1 and CDR2 (germline): SNHLY, FYNNEI.

The chain combines TRBV20-1 with TRBJ1-2; weak D call: TRBD1 (6 bases). This CDR3 contains 13 residues. Germline CDR1 reads DFQATT; CDR2 reads SNEGSKA (reference sequence). V lost 6 bases, J lost 7 bases, and 18 bases lay in between. The CDR3 DNA reads as TGCAGTGCCAGTCGATCCACAGGGCCTGGCTACACCTTC. Protein: CSASRSTGPGYTF.

The chain combines TRBV20-1 with TRBJ2-2; TRBD1 is a possible D gene (5 bases). Germline CDR1 DFQATT, CDR2 SNEGSKA (reference sequence). The CDR3 consists of 14 residues. V lost 3 bases and J 5 bases, leaving 13 bases between the germline ends. The CDR3 loop reads CSASLGPWTGELFF. In nucleotides, the CDR3 is TGCAGTGCTAGCCTGGGGCCGTGGACCGGGGAGCTGTTTTTT.

This rearrangement joins TRBV6-1 to TRBJ2-7, with 14 bases lining up with TRBD2. The CDR3 length is 16 residues. V dropped 6 bases and J dropped 9; count of bases not matched to a gene: 13. Germline V lookup: CDR1 MNHNS, CDR2 SASEGT. The CDR3 spells CASRFGTGTSGGRQYF. Written as DNA, the CDR3 is TGTGCCAGCAGGTTCGGCACCGGGACTAGCGGGGGACGGCAGTACTTC.

This clonotype has more than one count but fewer than ten. V is TRBV10-2 and J is TRBJ2-1, with 12 bases identical to TRBD2. Germline CDR1 and CDR2: WSHSY and SAAADI. There are 16 residues in the CDR3. The V and J ends lost 6 bases and 5 bases, in that order; junction bases with no gene match: 8. The CDR3 here is CASRRTSGAPNNEQFF. The CDR3 DNA reads as TGCGCCAGCAGACGGACTAGCGGGGCCCCCAACAATGAGCAGTTCTTC.

This clonotype was seen a single time. A single base separates this from a much larger clone, so it may be a read error. The gene calls are TRBV9 and TRBJ1-3; no clear D. The CDR3 loop spans 14 amino acids. Looked up from germline, CDR1 is SGDLS and CDR2 is YYNGEE. Trimming pared 3 bases from V and 0 bases from J, leaving 7 bases between. For the CDR3, the DNA is TGTGCCAGCAGCGGGGGTGACTCTGGAAACACCATATATTTT. Its protein is CASSGGDSGNTIYF.

This clonotype was seen at least ten times. The rearrangement joins TRBV15 to TRBJ2-2, with D perhaps TRBD1 (6 bases). The CDR3 sequence is 13 residues long. Germline values: CDR1 LNHNV, CDR2 YYDKDF (reference sequence). V gave up 4 bases and J gave up 6 bases, with 9 bases separating them. CDR3 in amino acids: CATSIRGAGELFF. CDR3 DNA sequence: TGTGCCACCAGCATCAGGGGTGCCGGGGAGCTGTTTTTT.

The genes are TRBV25-1 and TRBJ2-7; 8 positions agree with TRBD2. Germline loops: CDR1 MGHDK, CDR2 SYGVNS. V trimming: 3 bases; J trimming: 7 bases; junction bases outside the gene matches: 23. The CDR3 consists of 19 residues. The CDR3 protein is CASSEENIGGLAGLGEQYF. Written as DNA, the CDR3 is TGTGCCAGCAGTGAGGAAAATATTGGCGGGCTAGCGGGCCTGGGAGAGCAGTACTTC.

This clonotype was seen a handful of times. The chain has TRBV4-3 and TRBJ2-3; 9 bases line up with TRBD1. The CDR3 contains 17 residues. Germline CDR1 is LGHNA and CDR2 is YSLEER. The J segment lost 0 bases and the V segment lost 2 bases, leaving 6 bases of the junction unmatched. The CDR3 region has the DNA TGCGCCAGCAGCCAATATAAACAGGGGGCGAGCACAGATACGCAGTATTTT. Translating gives CASSQYKQGASTDTQYF.

The rearrangement joins TRBV2 to TRBJ2-2; perhaps TRBD1 as D (5 bases). Germline CDR1 and CDR2: SNHLY and FYNNEI. This CDR3 region has 14 residues. V lost 1 base and J 2 bases, leaving 5 bases between the germline ends. DNA of the CDR3: TGTGCCAGCAGTGAAGGGACAAACACCGGGGAGCTGTTTTTT. As protein: CASSEGTNTGELFF.

This clonotype was seen more than once but under ten times. The junction departs from germline at one end; a sequencing error may be responsible. The chain uses TRBV7-9 and TRBJ2-3, with a tentative D call TRBD1 (5 bases). Per germline, CDR1 SEHNR and CDR2 FQNEAQ (reference sequence). This CDR3 comprises 11 residues. The CDR3 is CASSSTVTQYF. The DNA of the CDR3 is TGTGCCAGCAGCTCGACAGTTACGCAGTATTTT. The full variable domain, with the rest looked up from reference TRBV7-9 and TRBJ2-3, is DTGVSQNPRHKITKRGQNVTFRCDPISEHNRLYWYRQTLGQGPEFLTYFQNEAQLEKSRLLSDRFSAERPKGSFSTLEIQRTEQGDSAMYLCASSSTVTQYFGPGTRLTVL.

The rearrangement links TRBV20-1 to TRBJ1-5, with TRBD1 matching over 12 bases. Germline values: CDR1 DFQATT, CDR2 SNEGSKA (reference sequence). V dropped 6 bases and J dropped 1; count of bases not matched to a gene: 10. The CDR3 runs 17 residues. The CDR3 loop reads CSASTGQGAVSNQPQHF. CDR3 bases: TGCAGTGCAAGCACGGGACAGGGGGCAGTAAGCAATCAGCCCCAGCATTTT.

This chain joins TRBV12-3 or TRBV12-4 and TRBJ1-6; TRBD1 matches at 9 bases. There are 15 residues in the CDR3. Unmatched junction bases numbered 7, after V lost 6 bases and J lost 7 bases. CDR3 sequence: CASRPGGQGNSPLHF. The CDR3 DNA sequence: TGTGCCAGCAGGCCAGGGGGACAGGGCAATTCACCCCTCCACTTT.

V usage is TRBV29-1 and J usage is TRBJ2-7, with 9 bases identical to TRBD1. Looked up from germline, CDR1 is SQVTM and CDR2 is ANQGSEA. Unmatched junction bases numbered 13, after V lost 7 bases and J lost 6 bases. The length of the CDR3 is 14 residues. This chain's CDR3 is CSALGQGRAGEQYF. In nucleotides, the CDR3 is TGCAGCGCACTCGGACAGGGGCGGGCCGGCGAGCAGTACTTC.

In regard to this clonotype: Sequence at one end of the junction differs from germline and may be a read error. This chain joins TRBV7-2 and TRBJ2-5; 8 bases match TRBD1. The CDR3 consists of 14 residues. Germline lookup yields CDR1 SGHTA and CDR2 FQGNSA. This chain's CDR3 is CANSRTGLQETQYF. DNA of the CDR3: TGTGCCAACAGCCGGACAGGGTTACAGGAGACCCAGTACTTC.

This sequence joins TRBV19 and TRBJ2-1, with TRBD2 identical over 14 bases. CDR3 length equals 15 residues. With 5 bases clipped from V and 9 bases from J, the junction kept 6 bases outside the gene matches. Germline CDR1 is LNHDA and CDR2 is SQIVND (reference sequence). CDR3 protein: CASSPGTSGSVEQFF. DNA for the CDR3: TGTGCCAGTAGTCCTGGGACTAGCGGGAGCGTTGAGCAGTTCTTC.